The 19 T cell receptor beta chains in this list originate from one sample, sequenced in a study of T cell responses to AZD1222 COVID-19 vaccine. Assay: immunoSEQ multiplex PCR; the TCRdb copy retains only in-frame clones and omits some. The data show around 150,000 clones, with roughly 88% seen just once and about 5.9% held by the top ten. The source material was peripheral blood, sampled 28 days after the second AZD1222 dose. These receptors all stem from an adult who received the AZD1222 COVID-19 vaccine.

The rearrangement links TRBV27 to TRBJ1-5; D is possibly TRBD1 (5 bases). This CDR3 region has 15 residues. V dropped 4 bases and J dropped 7 bases, with 17 bases sitting between them. Germline loops: CDR1 MNHEY, CDR2 SMNVEV (reference sequence). The CDR3 nucleotides read TGTGCCAGCAGTTCCAGCGGGGGTCGACGCCAGCCCCAGCATTTT. Its translation: CASSSSGGRRQPQHF.

Written as DNA, the CDR3 is TGTGCCTGGAGTGGGATCAGCAGCTCCTACAATGAGCAGTTCTTC. The encoded protein is CAWSGISSSYNEQFF. The chain employs TRBV30 and TRBJ2-1; D remains ambiguous. The germline V gene has CDR1 GTSNPN and CDR2 SVGIG (reference sequence). There are 15 residues in the CDR3. V lost 1 base and J 0 bases, leaving 10 bases between the germline ends.

V is TRBV6-5 and J is TRBJ2-6; no firm D call. Per germline, CDR1 MNHEY and CDR2 SVGAGI. This CDR3 comprises 15 residues. V was trimmed by 5 bases and J by 2 bases, leaving 10 bases between them. Here the CDR3 DNA reads TGTGCCAGCAGTATTGACAAAACTGGGGCCAACGTCCTGACTTTC. This gives the protein CASSIDKTGANVLTF.

The chain joins TRBV5-1 to TRBJ1-4; D is ambiguous. The CDR3 length is 14 residues. Trimming left V 2 bases short and J 5 bases short, with 10 bases between. Germline CDR1 reads SGHRS; CDR2 reads YFSETQ. Here the CDR3 reads CASSLMDGNEKLFF. In DNA, the CDR3 is TGCGCCAGCAGCTTAATGGACGGCAATGAAAAACTGTTTTTT.

The chain combines TRBV6-5 with TRBJ2-3; perhaps TRBD2 as D (5 bases). The CDR3 length is 16 residues. Germline lookup yields CDR1 MNHEY and CDR2 SVGAGI. V was shortened by 2 bases and J by 3 bases, with 15 bases between the two germline ends. This CDR3 reads CASSYGRAPATDTQYF. The CDR3, as DNA: TGTGCCAGCAGTTACGGGCGGGCCCCGGCGACAGATACGCAGTATTTT.

The V call is TRBV11-2, the J call TRBJ2-5; 8 bases map to TRBD1. V lost 2 bases and J lost 5; bases outside the gene matches: 4. CDR1 SGHAT and CDR2 FQNNGV come from the germline V gene. The CDR3 runs to 14 residues. CDR3 region: CASSLQGARETQYF. CDR3 coding DNA: TGTGCCAGCAGCTTACAGGGGGCCCGGGAGACCCAGTACTTC.

The V and J genes are TRBV6-5 and TRBJ2-1; 11 nucleotides agree with TRBD2. The V gene end was trimmed by 2 bases and the J gene end by 5 bases; junction bases not matched to a gene: 2. From germline, CDR1 is MNHEY and CDR2 SVGAGI. This CDR3 spans 15 amino acids. CDR3 protein: CASSYRLAGNNEQFF. DNA of the CDR3: TGTGCCAGCAGTTACCGACTAGCGGGAAACAATGAGCAGTTCTTC.

The chain has TRBV19 and TRBJ2-2, with D maybe TRBD1 (6 bases). Germline V gene sequence: CDR1 LNHDA, CDR2 SQIVND (reference sequence). The CDR3 loop spans 15 amino acids. The germline V and J ends were trimmed by 3 bases and 6 bases, with 14 bases remaining between them. CDR3 DNA sequence: TGTGCCAGTAGTATCCTCCTCCAGGGGCCCGGGGAGCTGTTTTTT. This translates into CASSILLQGPGELFF. The whole variable domain, remainder taken from reference TRBV19 and TRBJ2-2, is DGGITQSPKYLFRKEGQNVTLSCEQNLNHDAMYWYRQDPGQGLRLIYYSQIVNDFQKGDIAEGYSVSREKKESFPLTVTSAQKNPTAFYLCASSILLQGPGELFFGEGSRLTVL.

This clone showed up just once. V gene TRBV10-1 combines with J gene TRBJ1-4; unclear D gene. Trimming took off 7 bases at V and 7 bases at J, with 13 bases between the two ends. This CDR3 has 13 residues. Per the germline V gene, CDR1 is WNHNN and CDR2 is SYGVQD (reference sequence). The CDR3 nucleotides are TGCGCCAGCACCCGAACCCCAGGTGAAAAACTGTTTTTT. Amino acids: CASTRTPGEKLFF.

The chain employs TRBV5-4 and TRBJ1-2; D ambiguous. This CDR3 has 13 residues. CDR1 and CDR2 from the germline V gene are SGHNT and YYREEE (reference sequence). The V end was cut by 3 bases, the J end by 3 bases, with 9 bases between. DNA for the CDR3: TGTGCCAGCAGCTCGACGATCCACTATGGCTACACCTTC. Protein sequence: CASSSTIHYGYTF.

V and J are TRBV7-2 and TRBJ1-3; D unresolved. This CDR3 comprises 14 residues. Trimming stripped 1 base from V and 9 bases from J, with 13 bases between. Germline V CDR1 and CDR2: SGHTA, FQGNSA. The CDR3 DNA reads as TGTGCCAGCAGCTTAGGTGTAGGCGCCGCCACCATATATTTT. Its protein product is CASSLGVGAATIYF.

The rearrangement uses TRBV5-1 and TRBJ1-2, with 9 bases lining up with TRBD1. Germline V gives CDR1 SGHRS, CDR2 YFSETQ. CDR3 length equals 14 residues. The V segment lost 4 bases and the J segment 2 bases; nucleotides outside the gene matches: 3. CDR3 coding DNA: TGCGCCAGCAGCATAGGACAGGGGAACTATGGCTACACCTTC. This encodes CASSIGQGNYGYTF.

The chain carries TRBV19 and TRBJ1-4; D is undetermined. The CDR3 has 15 amino acids. Between the trimmed V and J ends, which lost 8 bases and 0 bases, there was a span of 13 bases. Germline V lookup: CDR1 LNHDA, CDR2 SQIVND (reference sequence). The CDR3 DNA is TGTGCCAGTCAGTCTCAATACGCAACTAATGAAAAACTGTTTTTT. Its translation is CASQSQYATNEKLFF.

This clone was observed a single time. This chain joins TRBV6-5 and TRBJ1-2; 7 bases agree with TRBD1. This CDR3 is 14 amino acids long. V lost 6 bases to trimming and J lost 1 base; unmatched junction nucleotides: 5. Germline CDR1 MNHEY, CDR2 SVGAGI. CDR3 sequence: CASRTRQGNYGYTF. In DNA form, the CDR3 reads TGTGCCAGCAGAACCAGACAGGGTAACTATGGCTACACCTTC.

V usage is TRBV19 and J usage is TRBJ2-1, with 9 bases aligning to TRBD2. The CDR3 has 14 residues. CDR1 and CDR2 from the germline V gene are LNHDA and SQIVND (reference sequence). Unmatched junction bases numbered 4, after V lost 4 bases and J lost 6 bases. The CDR3 DNA sequence: TGTGCCAGTAGTAATAGCGGGAGCTCCAATGAGCAGTTCTTC. Protein product: CASSNSGSSNEQFF.

The chain is built from TRBV7-3 and TRBJ2-1; 13 bases map to TRBD2. This CDR3 is 18 amino acids long. Trimming removed 5 bases from V and 5 bases from J; junction bases left unmatched: 12. Germline CDR1 SGHTA, CDR2 FQGTGA. CDR3 protein: CASSRTWTSGSTNNEQFF. CDR3 DNA: TGTGCCAGCAGCCGAACGTGGACTAGCGGGAGTACTAACAATGAGCAGTTCTTC.

This clone was observed a handful of times. It is likely a read error, because the conserved phenylalanine at the end of the CDR3 is missing. The DNA is left out, because the CDR3 cannot be placed on it with certainty; the CDR3 is given as TCRdb lists it. The gene calls are TRBV29-1 and TRBJ2-3; no DNA check was done on the table's D call, TRBD2. Germline loops: CDR1 SQVTM, CDR2 ANQGSEA. The length of the CDR3 is 12 amino acids, counting both ends. The CDR3 here is CSVSGLAGLPFI.

The CDR3 region has the DNA TGTGCCAGCAGCACTGTAGCGGGAGGGCCGATGCAGTTCTTC. This translates into CASSTVAGGPMQFF. This chain connects TRBV5-5 to TRBJ2-1; 11 bases fit TRBD2. Per germline, CDR1 SGHKS and CDR2 YYEKEE (reference sequence). V was pared by 4 bases and J by 12 bases, with 9 bases of the junction left unmatched. The length of the CDR3 is 14 residues.

This clone was seen a single time. The V and J genes are TRBV6-1 and TRBJ2-7; perhaps TRBD1 as D (5 bases). The V gene lost 1 base and the J gene lost 2 bases, with 9 bases spanning the gap. Germline CDR1 and CDR2: MNHNS and SASEGT. The CDR3 contains 14 residues. The CDR3 DNA sequence: TGTGCCAGCAGTGAAGGTTCAGGGACCTACGAGCAGTACTTC. It specifies CASSEGSGTYEQYF.